Presented here are 22 T cell receptor beta chains from one specimen sequenced in a study of blood T cell repertoires in COVID-19. Sequencing was performed with immunoSEQ multiplex PCR; in TCRdb, only in-frame clones are kept and a portion is missing. The profile covers 250,000 or so clones, with roughly 88% appearing a single time and roughly 2% taken by the ten largest. Sequenced sample: PBMCs or T cells enriched from blood (not recorded which). The receptors originated from a woman aged 45-60 years who had recovered from COVID-19.

The chain has TRBV9 and TRBJ2-7, with 9 bases aligning to TRBD2. The V gene's germline CDR1 is SGDLS and CDR2 YYNGEE. CDR3 length: 16 residues. The trim removed 0 bases at V and 6 bases at J, leaving 10 bases unmatched. As DNA, the CDR3 is TGTGCCAGCAGCGTAGCACCCCATAGCGGGGGTGTCGAGCAGTACTTC. Protein sequence: CASSVAPHSGGVEQYF.

V usage is TRBV12-5 and J usage is TRBJ2-1; 13 bases match TRBD2. Germline assignment: CDR1 LGHNT and CDR2 FRNRAP. There are 15 residues in the CDR3. J lost 8 bases, V lost 5 bases, and 6 bases had no gene match. In nucleotides, the CDR3 is TGTGCTAGTGGTCCCGGGACTAGCGGGAACTATGAGCAGTTCTTC. It translates to CASGPGTSGNYEQFF.

The CDR3 DNA reads TGTGCCAGCAGCTCCCGGACAGGGGGCCTCTACGAGCAGTACTTC. This translates into CASSSRTGGLYEQYF. The chain joins TRBV7-2 to TRBJ2-7, with TRBD1 matching over 11 bases. In germline, CDR1 is SGHTA, CDR2 FQGNSA. This CDR3 is built from 15 residues. After removal of 4 bases from V and 3 bases from J, the junction contained 5 bases not matched to a gene.

Regarding this clone: The sample holds other DNA sequences that translate to the same CDR3. J is TRBJ1-2 and V is TRBV3-1 (or the pseudogene TRBV3-2); 9 bases match TRBD1. Germline V CDR1 and CDR2: LGHDT, YNNKEL (reference sequence). Trimming took 3 bases from V and 8 from J; bases not matched to a gene: 1. This CDR3 spans 12 amino acids. DNA of the CDR3: TGTGCCAGCAGCCAGGACAGGGGCGGCTACACCTTC. Residues: CASSQDRGGYTF.

This clone was recorded only once. J is TRBJ2-7 and V is TRBV7-2; D ambiguous. Trimming removed 1 base from V and 0 bases from J, with 13 bases in between. This CDR3 comprises 16 residues. The germline V gene encodes CDR1 SGHTA and CDR2 FQGNSA. CDR3 region: CASSLEGYSSSYEQYF. The CDR3 region has the DNA TGTGCCAGCAGCTTAGAAGGCTACAGTAGCTCCTACGAGCAGTACTTC.

The CDR3 bases are TGTGCCAGCTCACCACAGGCAGGGGAACGCAATGAGCAGTTCTTC. It is translated as CASSPQAGERNEQFF. The chain joins TRBV18 to TRBJ2-1; perhaps TRBD1 as D (6 bases). From germline, CDR1 is KGHSH and CDR2 LQKENI. The CDR3 contains 15 residues. V lost 1 base to trimming and J lost 6 bases, with 13 bases between them.

This clone showed up just once. The chain carries TRBV6-5 and TRBJ2-3; 10 positions agree with TRBD1. Germline CDR1 reads MNHEY; CDR2 reads SVGAGI. The CDR3 extends over 15 amino acids. Trimming removed 7 bases from V and 1 base from J; junction bases left unmatched: 5. CDR3 protein: CASNTGTGGTDTQYF. The CDR3 nucleotides are TGTGCCAGCAATACCGGGACAGGGGGCACAGATACGCAGTATTTT.

The chain links TRBV2 to TRBJ1-6, with TRBD1 matching over 9 bases. Germline lookup yields CDR1 SNHLY and CDR2 FYNNEI. With V trimmed by 5 bases and J by 10 bases, 6 bases remained unmatched. This CDR3 has 14 amino acids. DNA of the CDR3: TGTGCCAGCAGTCCTACAGGGGGCAACTCACCCCTCCACTTT. It encodes CASSPTGGNSPLHF.

The chain is built from TRBV10-1 and TRBJ1-6; D gene unclear. Germline V gene lookup returns CDR1 WNHNN and CDR2 SYGVQD (reference sequence). V gave up 2 bases and J gave up 6 bases, with 11 bases separating them. The CDR3 consists of 15 residues. For the CDR3, the DNA is TGCGCCAGCAGTGAGATGGCAGGACTTAATTCACCCCTCCACTTT. It encodes CASSEMAGLNSPLHF.

V usage is TRBV3-1 (or the pseudogene TRBV3-2) and J usage is TRBJ1-1; a weak D match, TRBD1 (6 bases). CDR1 is LGHDT and CDR2 is YNNKEL in the germline V gene (reference sequence). V gave up 2 bases and J gave up 1 base, with 8 bases separating them. CDR3 length: 14 residues. The CDR3 reads CASSQTGPNTEAFF. CDR3 nucleotide sequence: TGTGCCAGCAGCCAAACAGGGCCGAACACTGAAGCTTTCTTT.

The rearrangement uses TRBV5-1 and TRBJ2-7, with 12 nucleotides matching TRBD2. After removal of 7 bases from V and 0 bases from J, the junction contained 5 bases not matched to a gene. This CDR3 is 15 amino acids long. Germline V lookup: CDR1 SGHRS, CDR2 YFSETQ. This CDR3 is CASPSGGASSYEQYF. The CDR3 DNA reads TGCGCCAGCCCTAGCGGGGGGGCGAGCTCCTACGAGCAGTACTTC.

The chain is built from TRBV19 and TRBJ2-7, with 13 bases that match TRBD2. Trimming took 10 bases from V and 3 from J; bases not matched to a gene: 6. Germline V CDR1 and CDR2: LNHDA, SQIVND (reference sequence). CDR3 length: 14 amino acids. The CDR3 DNA follows: TGTGCCACAAAAGGGACTAGCGGGAACTACGAGCAGTACTTC. Translation gives CATKGTSGNYEQYF.

The rearrangement links TRBV28 to TRBJ1-2, with TRBD1 matching over 9 bases. With 6 bases clipped from V and 7 bases from J, the junction kept 9 bases outside the gene matches. The CDR3 runs to 14 residues. The germline gives CDR1 MDHEN, CDR2 SYDVKM. CDR3 region: CASSLGQGKFGYTF. The DNA of the CDR3 is TGTGCCAGCAGCCTCGGACAGGGGAAGTTTGGCTACACCTTC.

V gene TRBV7-9 combines with J gene TRBJ2-7, with D tentatively TRBD2 (5 bases). Deletions cut 5 bases from V and 2 bases from J, with 13 bases between. CDR3 length equals 14 residues. Per the germline V gene, CDR1 is SEHNR and CDR2 is FQNEAQ (reference sequence). CDR3 region: CASSPEVRAYEQYF. As DNA, the CDR3 is TGTGCCAGCAGCCCGGAGGTCCGAGCCTACGAGCAGTACTTC. The entire variable domain, with the rest obtained from reference TRBV7-9 and TRBJ2-7, is as follows: DTGVSQNPRHKITKRGQNVTFRCDPISEHNRLYWYRQTLGQGPEFLTYFQNEAQLEKSRLLSDRFSAERPKGSFSTLEIQRTEQGDSAMYLCASSPEVRAYEQYFGPGTRLTVT.

The rearrangement joins TRBV7-3 to TRBJ1-6; 8 bases line up with TRBD1. Unmatched junction bases numbered 6, after V lost 4 bases and J lost 7 bases. Germline V CDR1 and CDR2: SGHTA, FQGTGA. The CDR3 runs 15 residues. Here the CDR3 DNA reads TGTGCCAGCAGCTCTCAGGGGGCGGGAAATTCACCCCTCCACTTT. It codes for CASSSQGAGNSPLHF.

The chain carries TRBV2 and TRBJ2-7, with a tentative D call TRBD2 (5 bases). V was trimmed by 8 bases and J by 2 bases, leaving 16 bases between them. Germline lookup yields CDR1 SNHLY and CDR2 FYNNEI. CDR3 length: 14 amino acids. The CDR3, as DNA: TGTGCCAGCGAATTCTGGACGGGAACCTACGAGCAGTACTTC. The encoded protein is CASEFWTGTYEQYF. The whole variable domain, filled in from reference TRBV2 and TRBJ2-7, reads EPEVTQTPSHQVTQMGQEVILRCVPISNHLYFYWYRQILGQKVEFLVSFYNNEISEKSEIFDDQFSVERPDGSNFTLKIRSTKLEDSAMYFCASEFWTGTYEQYFGPGTRLTVT.

This rearrangement joins TRBV15 to TRBJ1-5; tentative D call: TRBD1 (6 bases). This CDR3 has 14 amino acids. V was cut by 5 bases and J by 7 bases, with 15 bases left in between. Germline CDR1 is LNHNV and CDR2 is YYDKDF (reference sequence). The CDR3, as DNA: TGTGCCACCAGCGGTAACAGGGCTGAGCAGCCCCAGCATTTT. Protein product: CATSGNRAEQPQHF.

J is TRBJ1-3 and V is TRBV5-1; D is possibly TRBD1 (5 bases). Trimming pared 0 bases from V and 2 bases from J, leaving 6 bases between. The CDR3 has 14 residues. CDR1 and CDR2 from the germline V gene are SGHRS and YFSETQ. The CDR3 DNA reads as TGCGCCAGCAGCTTGGGGACAACTGGAAACACCATATATTTT. Encoded protein: CASSLGTTGNTIYF.

The chain combines TRBV19 with TRBJ2-1, with 7 bases fitting TRBD1. The CDR3 is 13 residues long. Germline trimming cut 4 bases from V and 8 bases from J; bases unmatched to any gene: 5. Germline CDR1 and CDR2: LNHDA and SQIVND (reference sequence). CDR3 in DNA: TGTGCCAGTAGTACTGACAGGGTCCATGAGCAGTTCTTC. Protein product: CASSTDRVHEQFF.

J is TRBJ2-5 and V is TRBV19; TRBD1 agrees at 9 bases. This CDR3 comprises 17 residues. The germline CDR1 and CDR2 sequences are LNHDA and SQIVND (reference sequence). The J segment lost 7 bases and the V segment lost 6 bases, leaving 18 bases of the junction unmatched. CDR3 protein: CASSQLGGQGGGRTQYF. CDR3 coding DNA: TGTGCCAGTAGCCAACTCGGGGGACAGGGAGGGGGTAGGACCCAGTACTTC.

This chain joins TRBV10-1 and TRBJ1-2; the D gene is possibly TRBD1 (5 bases). The CDR3 sequence is 13 residues long. The V end lost 8 bases, the J end lost 3 bases, and 13 bases lay between the germline ends. Germline CDR1 WNHNN, CDR2 SYGVQD (reference sequence). CDR3 region: CASSDSPDYGYTF. The CDR3 DNA follows: TGCGCCAGCTCTGACAGCCCAGACTATGGCTACACCTTC.

The V and J genes are TRBV24-1 and TRBJ2-1, with D maybe TRBD1 (6 bases). The V end lost 6 bases, the J end lost 2 bases, and 7 bases lay between the germline ends. Germline assignment: CDR1 KGHDR and CDR2 SFDVKD. CDR3 length: 13 amino acids. The CDR3 DNA follows: TGTGCCACCAGTAGGGGGACCTACAATGAGCAGTTCTTC. As protein: CATSRGTYNEQFF.